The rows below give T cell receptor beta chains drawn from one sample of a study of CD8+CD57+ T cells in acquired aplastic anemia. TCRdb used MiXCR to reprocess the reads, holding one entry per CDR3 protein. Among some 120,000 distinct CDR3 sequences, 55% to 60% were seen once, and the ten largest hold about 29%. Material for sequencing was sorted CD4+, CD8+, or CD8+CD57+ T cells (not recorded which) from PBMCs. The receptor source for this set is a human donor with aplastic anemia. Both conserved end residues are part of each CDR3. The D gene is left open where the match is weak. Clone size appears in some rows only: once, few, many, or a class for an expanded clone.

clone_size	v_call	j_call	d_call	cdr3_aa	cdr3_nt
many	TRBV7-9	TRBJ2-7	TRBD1	CASSSGTGTDEQYF	TGTGCCAGCAGCTCCGGGACAGGTACCGACGAGCAGTACTTC
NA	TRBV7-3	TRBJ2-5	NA	CASSTRSGLGETQYF	TGTGCCAGCAGCACCCGATCGGGCCTCGGGGAGACCCAGTACTTC
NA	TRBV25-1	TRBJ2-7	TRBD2	CASSAFSGRAVYEQYF	TGTGCCAGCAGTGCTTTCAGCGGGAGGGCCGTGTACGAGCAGTACTTC
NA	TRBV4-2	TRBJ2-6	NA	CASSAYRALFSGANVLTF	TGTGCCAGCAGCGCATACAGGGCCCTCTTCTCTGGGGCCAACGTCCTGACTTTC
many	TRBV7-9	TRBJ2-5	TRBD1	CASSHPGQGGETQYF	TGTGCCAGCAGTCATCCGGGACAGGGGGGAGAGACCCAGTACTTC
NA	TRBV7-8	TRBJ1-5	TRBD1	CASSLGQGESQPQHF	TGTGCCAGCAGCTTGGGACAGGGGGAATCTCAGCCCCAGCATTTT
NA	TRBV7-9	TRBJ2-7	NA	CASSNWAGFSYEQYF	TGTGCCAGCAGCAACTGGGCGGGATTCTCCTACGAGCAGTACTTC
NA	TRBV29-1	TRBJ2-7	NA	CSVVGDEQYF	TGCAGCGTTGTTGGGGACGAGCAGTACTTC
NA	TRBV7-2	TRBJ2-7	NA	CASSANYAQYF	TGTGCCAGCAGCGCCAACTACGCGCAGTACTTC
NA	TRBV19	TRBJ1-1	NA	CASSIVGAMNTEAFF	TGTGCCAGTAGTATAGTCGGGGCGATGAACACTGAAGCTTTCTTT
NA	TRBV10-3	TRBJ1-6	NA	CAISESGGQDSPLHF	TGTGCCATCAGTGAGTCGGGGGGGCAGGATTCACCCCTCCACTTT
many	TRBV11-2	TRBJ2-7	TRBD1	CASSLWQGAYEQYF	TGTGCCAGCAGCTTATGGCAGGGGGCCTACGAGCAGTACTTC
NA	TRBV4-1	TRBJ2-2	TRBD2	CASSLAGRGGVGELFF	TGCGCCAGCAGCCTGGCCGGGAGGGGTGGAGTCGGGGAGCTGTTTTTT
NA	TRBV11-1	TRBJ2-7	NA	CASSGYTLDSLYASSYEQYF	TGTGCCAGCAGCGGCTATACCCTGGACAGCTTATACGCTAGCTCCTACGAGCAGTACTTC
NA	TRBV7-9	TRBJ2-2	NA	CASSFRGSAGELFF	TGCGCCAGCAGCTTCAGGGGATCCGCCGGGGAGCTGTTTTTT
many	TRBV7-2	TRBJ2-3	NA	CASSPFRGATDTQYF	TGTGCCAGCAGCCCTTTCCGGGGGGCTACAGATACGCAGTATTTT